Sequencing of this T cell receptor (beta chain) was carried out in a study of blood T cells in healthy people across ages. For the study at large: With template switching, about one barcoded beta molecule was captured per two T cells.

Extraction yielded at least 5 micrograms of total RNA per sample. V dropped 1 base and J dropped 3 bases, with 9 bases sitting between them. In germline, CDR1 is SNHLY, CDR2 FYNNEI. The CDR3 sequence is 14 residues long. Sample-barcoded 5' priming and a J-beta primer mix drove a second PCR of about 6 to 11 cycles. TCRdb analysed the 5' RACE reads with MiXCR anew, one entry per CDR3 protein. The sample has around 800,000 distinct CDR3 sequences, around 62% seen once. The sequence came from a young man in good health. What was sequenced was blood. The rearrangement links TRBV2 to TRBJ2-5; TRBD1 is a possible D gene (5 bases). The CDR3 DNA reads TGTGCCAGCAGTGAAGACAGGACAAAAGAGACCCAGTACTTC. This codes for CASSEDRTKETQYF.